This T cell receptor beta chain originates from a study of T cell repertoires in cytomegalovirus infection. TCRdb re-called the reads through MiXCR, storing one row per CDR3 protein. This sample has some 800,000 distinct CDR3 sequences, with roughly 29% found just once. CDR3 length: 14 residues. Germline V CDR1 and CDR2: SGHVS, FQNEAQ. V lost 5 bases to trimming and J lost 5 bases; unmatched junction nucleotides: 6. The table lists this clonotype with many counts. The antigen remains undetermined. The chain combines TRBV7-8 with TRBJ2-5; 9 bases match TRBD1. Source: cultured CD8+ T cells from PBMCs, taken from culture after CMV antigen stimulation. This clonotype was sampled from a human donor in good health (CMV status not recorded). Some clones in this sample may be carry-over from other donors' samples. The CDR3: CASSPGTGWETQYF. The CDR3 DNA follows: TGTGCCAGCAGCCCCGGGACAGGGTGGGAGACCCAGTACTTC.